Here is one T cell receptor beta chain with its context. Its target is not known. The record originates from a study of CD8 T cells in ankylosing spondylitis. Study-wide results and limits: Blood from ankylosing spondylitis patients appeared to carry a characteristic roughly 8-variant TCR beta motif. Some motif variants were previously reported in reactive arthritis synovial fluid and blood.

V was shortened by 4 bases and J by 4 bases, with 19 bases between the two germline ends. Looked up from germline, CDR1 is MGHRA and CDR2 is YSYEKL. CDR3 size: 16 residues. One entry per CDR3 protein results from TCRdb running MiXCR on the 5' RACE reads. The table shows some 85,000 distinct CDR3 sequences, with approximately 9.6% occurring only once. The chain employs TRBV4-1 and TRBJ2-5, with a possible D match to TRBD1 (6 bases). Material for sequencing was blood, either unsorted or a sorted T cell fraction (not recorded which). The receptor's source is a male donor with ankylosing spondylitis. The CDR3 sequence: CASSPQDRVLGETQYF. CDR3 DNA: TGCGCCAGCAGCCCCCAGGACAGAGTCTTAGGAGAGACCCAGTACTTC.